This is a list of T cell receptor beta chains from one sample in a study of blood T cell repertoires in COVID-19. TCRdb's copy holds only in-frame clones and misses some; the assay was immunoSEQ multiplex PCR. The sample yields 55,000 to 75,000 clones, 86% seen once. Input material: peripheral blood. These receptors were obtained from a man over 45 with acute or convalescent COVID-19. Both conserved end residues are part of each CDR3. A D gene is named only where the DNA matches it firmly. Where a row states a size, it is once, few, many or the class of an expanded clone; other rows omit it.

cdr3_nt: TGCGCCAGCAGCTTGGGGTACGGGGAACGGGGCTACACCTTC; cdr3_aa: CASSLGYGERGYTF; v_call: TRBV5-1; cdr3_length: 14; d_call: NA; clone_size: few; j_call: TRBJ1-2
cdr3_nt: TGTGCCAGCAGCTCGGGACTAGCGGGGACAGATACGCAGTATTTT; cdr3_aa: CASSSGLAGTDTQYF; v_call: TRBV7-6; cdr3_length: 15; d_call: TRBD2; clone_size: NA; j_call: TRBJ2-3
cdr3_nt: TGTGCCACCCAGGCGGGACAGCGGGAGACCCAGTACTTC; cdr3_aa: CATQAGQRETQYF; v_call: TRBV6-5; cdr3_length: 13; d_call: NA; clone_size: NA; j_call: TRBJ2-5
cdr3_nt: TGTGCCAGCAGCCAGACACTCTACGAGCAGTACTTC; cdr3_aa: CASSQTLYEQYF; v_call: TRBV7-9; cdr3_length: 12; d_call: NA; clone_size: NA; j_call: TRBJ2-7
cdr3_nt: TGTGCCTGGACCGACAGGGCCGATACGCAGTATTTT; cdr3_aa: CAWTDRADTQYF; v_call: TRBV30; cdr3_length: 12; d_call: TRBD1; clone_size: many; j_call: TRBJ2-3
cdr3_nt: TGCGCCAGCAGTGAGTCTGGAGGGGTCTCCTACGAGCAGTACTTC; cdr3_aa: CASSESGGVSYEQYF; v_call: TRBV10-2; cdr3_length: 15; d_call: NA; clone_size: NA; j_call: TRBJ2-7
cdr3_nt: TGTGCCAGCAGCTTTTCTCCCCGGAACACCGGGGAGCTGTTTTTT; cdr3_aa: CASSFSPRNTGELFF; v_call: TRBV5-8; cdr3_length: 15; d_call: NA; clone_size: NA; j_call: TRBJ2-2
cdr3_nt: TGTGCCAGCAGCTCCCAAGCAGGGGGCAATGAGCAGTTCTTC; cdr3_aa: CASSSQAGGNEQFF; v_call: TRBV7-3; cdr3_length: 14; d_call: TRBD1; clone_size: few; j_call: TRBJ2-1
cdr3_nt: TGTGCCAGCACCTGGGGGGGCTTGGCCAAAAACATTCAGTACTTC; cdr3_aa: CASTWGGLAKNIQYF; v_call: TRBV28; cdr3_length: 15; d_call: NA; clone_size: once; j_call: TRBJ2-4
cdr3_nt: TGTGCCAGCAGCTCAGGGTGGGCCTCTGGAAACACCATATATTTT; cdr3_aa: CASSSGWASGNTIYF; v_call: TRBV5-8; cdr3_length: 15; d_call: NA; clone_size: NA; j_call: TRBJ1-3
cdr3_nt: TGTGCCACCAGTGACCCCATTGGGACAGGGGGCATCGGGGAGCTGTTTTTT; cdr3_aa: CATSDPIGTGGIGELFF; v_call: TRBV24-1; cdr3_length: 17; d_call: TRBD1; clone_size: NA; j_call: TRBJ2-2
cdr3_nt: TGTGCCAGCAGCCTCCGGGGCGGGAGGGCGGACGAGCAGTACTTC; cdr3_aa: CASSLRGGRADEQYF; v_call: TRBV7-6; cdr3_length: 15; d_call: TRBD2; clone_size: NA; j_call: TRBJ2-7
cdr3_nt: TGCGCCAGCAGCTTCGGGACAGGCTATGGCTACACCTTC; cdr3_aa: CASSFGTGYGYTF; v_call: TRBV5-1; cdr3_length: 13; d_call: TRBD1; clone_size: NA; j_call: TRBJ1-2
cdr3_nt: TGTGCCACCAGTGACCCGGGACTAGCCCCCTTATACTTC; cdr3_aa: CATSDPGLAPLYF; v_call: TRBV24-1; cdr3_length: 13; d_call: TRBD2; clone_size: NA; j_call: TRBJ2-7
cdr3_nt: TGTGCCAGCAGCTTTGGAGGGTACTCTGGAAACACCATATATTTT; cdr3_aa: CASSFGGYSGNTIYF; v_call: TRBV11-2; cdr3_length: 15; d_call: NA; clone_size: NA; j_call: TRBJ1-3
cdr3_nt: TGTGCCAGCGCGGAGTATAGCAATCAGCCCCAGCATTTT; cdr3_aa: CASAEYSNQPQHF; v_call: TRBV6-5; cdr3_length: 13; d_call: NA; clone_size: NA; j_call: TRBJ1-5
cdr3_nt: TGTGCCAGCAGCTTGCCGGGAACCTACGAGCAGTACTTC; cdr3_aa: CASSLPGTYEQYF; v_call: TRBV5-8; cdr3_length: 13; d_call: NA; clone_size: NA; j_call: TRBJ2-7
cdr3_nt: TGTGCCAGCAGCGTAGTTAGGGCGGGGGCTAGCACAGATACGCAGTATTTT; cdr3_aa: CASSVVRAGASTDTQYF; v_call: TRBV9; cdr3_length: 17; d_call: NA; clone_size: NA; j_call: TRBJ2-3
cdr3_nt: TGTGCCAGTAAAATTGTCCGGGGGAGCGAAAAACTGTTTTTT; cdr3_aa: CASKIVRGSEKLFF; v_call: TRBV19; cdr3_length: 14; d_call: NA; clone_size: once; j_call: TRBJ1-4
cdr3_nt: TGTGCCAGCAGCTTACGTCGCCGGGCGGGAGCGGAGACCCAGTACTTC; cdr3_aa: CASSLRRRAGAETQYF; v_call: TRBV7-2; cdr3_length: 16; d_call: TRBD2; clone_size: NA; j_call: TRBJ2-5
cdr3_nt: TGTGCCAGCAGCCGCCGGGTGAGTCGGGGCTATGGCTACACCTTC; cdr3_aa: CASSRRVSRGYGYTF; v_call: TRBV6-1; cdr3_length: 15; d_call: NA; clone_size: NA; j_call: TRBJ1-2
cdr3_nt: TGTGCCAGCGGCCGGGATTCCCAAGAGACCCAGTACTTC; cdr3_aa: CASGRDSQETQYF; v_call: TRBV12-3/TRBV12-4; cdr3_length: 13; d_call: NA; clone_size: NA; j_call: TRBJ2-5
cdr3_nt: TGTGCCAGCAGCCAAACCGGGACAGGGTATGAAAAACTGTTTTTT; cdr3_aa: CASSQTGTGYEKLFF; v_call: TRBV9; cdr3_length: 15; d_call: TRBD1; clone_size: once; j_call: TRBJ1-4
cdr3_nt: TGTGCCAGCAGCAGCGGGAGCTGGGCCAACGTCCTGACTTTC; cdr3_aa: CASSSGSWANVLTF; v_call: TRBV6-5; cdr3_length: 14; d_call: TRBD2; clone_size: NA; j_call: TRBJ2-6
cdr3_nt: TGTGCCTGGAGGGACAGGGGGCATGGAAACACCATATATTTT; cdr3_aa: CAWRDRGHGNTIYF; v_call: TRBV30; cdr3_length: 14; d_call: TRBD1; clone_size: NA; j_call: TRBJ1-3
cdr3_nt: TGCGCCAGCAGCCTCTCGACAGGGACCCAAGAGACCCAGTACTTC; cdr3_aa: CASSLSTGTQETQYF; v_call: TRBV5-1; cdr3_length: 15; d_call: TRBD1; clone_size: NA; j_call: TRBJ2-5
cdr3_nt: TGTGCCAGCAGTGACCTGTTGGGACAGGGGGTAGAGACCCAGTACTTC; cdr3_aa: CASSDLLGQGVETQYF; v_call: TRBV6-1; cdr3_length: 16; d_call: TRBD1; clone_size: NA; j_call: TRBJ2-5
cdr3_nt: TGCGCCAGCACTTCTAGCGGGAGGACCACCGAGCAGTACTTC; cdr3_aa: CASTSSGRTTEQYF; v_call: TRBV5-1; cdr3_length: 14; d_call: TRBD2; clone_size: NA; j_call: TRBJ2-7
cdr3_nt: TGCGCCAGCAGCTTGTCTCTGGTTACTAGCGGGGATACCTACGAGCAGTACTTC; cdr3_aa: CASSLSLVTSGDTYEQYF; v_call: TRBV5-1; cdr3_length: 18; d_call: TRBD2; clone_size: NA; j_call: TRBJ2-7
cdr3_nt: TGTGCCAGCAGTTACTCTGGCCACAATCAGCCCCAGCATTTT; cdr3_aa: CASSYSGHNQPQHF; v_call: TRBV6-5; cdr3_length: 14; d_call: NA; clone_size: NA; j_call: TRBJ1-5
cdr3_nt: TGTGCCAGCAGCTTAACCCCAGACAGGTACCAGCCCCAGCATTTT; cdr3_aa: CASSLTPDRYQPQHF; v_call: TRBV4-2; cdr3_length: 15; d_call: NA; clone_size: NA; j_call: TRBJ1-5
cdr3_nt: TGCGCCAGCAGCGTGGGACTAGAAGAGACCCAGTACTTC; cdr3_aa: CASSVGLEETQYF; v_call: TRBV5-1; cdr3_length: 13; d_call: TRBD2; clone_size: few; j_call: TRBJ2-5
cdr3_nt: TGTGCCAGCAGCTGGACAGGGGGATCAGATACGCAGTATTTT; cdr3_aa: CASSWTGGSDTQYF; v_call: TRBV11-1; cdr3_length: 14; d_call: TRBD1; clone_size: NA; j_call: TRBJ2-3
cdr3_nt: TGTGCCAGCAGCCCCGGGGAGCGGGAGGTGGATGAGCAGTTCTTC; cdr3_aa: CASSPGEREVDEQFF; v_call: TRBV28; cdr3_length: 15; d_call: TRBD2; clone_size: once; j_call: TRBJ2-1
cdr3_nt: TGTGCCAGCAGCTTAAGTCTAGATTCACCCCTCCACTTT; cdr3_aa: CASSLSLDSPLHF; v_call: TRBV7-9; cdr3_length: 13; d_call: NA; clone_size: NA; j_call: TRBJ1-6